The 8 T cell receptor beta chains below all came from one sample that was sequenced in a study of T cells expressing NK-cell markers. Reanalyzing the 5' RACE reads, TCRdb keeps one entry per CDR3 protein, without DNA. Its listing shows tens of thousands of distinct CDR3 sequences. Sample: blood T cells: a sorted CD56 or NKG2C T cell subset, CD4+ or CD8+ T cells, or bulk PBMC T cells (not recorded which). Receptors were obtained from a woman aged 18 to 75 in good health.

This rearrangement joins TRBV28 to TRBJ1-2. Germline V gene lookup returns CDR1 MDHEN and CDR2 SYDVKM. The CDR3 consists of 16 residues. The CDR3 region is CASSFPQVSEDYGYTF.

The chain couples TRBV13 to TRBJ2-7. Germline V gene lookup returns CDR1 PRHDT and CDR2 FYEKMQ (reference sequence). The CDR3 consists of 13 residues. The CDR3 sequence: CASSLGAKGEQYF.

The chain couples TRBV5-5 to TRBJ2-1; TCRdb's D call, TRBD2, is unchecked because there is no DNA. This CDR3 is 16 amino acids long. Looked up from germline, CDR1 is SGHKS and CDR2 is YYEKEE (reference sequence). CDR3 residues: CASSRTPGLAPDEQFF.

The chain is built from TRBV20-1 and TRBJ1-2; TCRdb gives TRBD1 as the D gene, but with no DNA this cannot be confirmed. The CDR3 is made up of 15 amino acids. Germline loops: CDR1 DFQATT, CDR2 SNEGSKA (reference sequence). The CDR3 loop is CSARDPGQSNYGYTF.

This chain connects TRBV5-6 to TRBJ2-5; TCRdb indicates TRBD2, and absent DNA this call remains unverified. CDR3 length: 14 residues. Germline CDR1 reads SGHDT; CDR2 reads YYEEEE. CDR3 region: CASSLEGLQETQYF.

The chain uses TRBV9 and TRBJ1-5; TCRdb gives TRBD1 as the D gene, but with no DNA this cannot be confirmed. Germline CDR1 and CDR2: SGDLS and YYNGEE. This CDR3 contains 15 residues. The CDR3 loop reads CASSVTDRIDQPQHF.

This chain links TRBV11-3 with TRBJ2-7; TCRdb's D gene call, TRBD2, goes unchecked for lack of DNA. CDR3 size: 15 residues. CDR1 and CDR2 from the germline V gene are SGHNT and YENEEA. The CDR3: CASSLGAGDSYEQYF.

The rearrangement uses TRBV4-2 and TRBJ1-5; TCRdb gives TRBD1 as the D gene, but with no DNA this cannot be confirmed. CDR3 length: 14 amino acids. CDR1 LGHNA and CDR2 YNFKEQ come from the germline V gene. CDR3 sequence: CASSQAGGNQPQHF.